These T cell receptor beta chains were read from a single sample in a study of T cells in Graves' hyperthyroidism and ophthalmopathy. TCRdb processed the multiplex PCR reads anew with MiXCR; each CDR3 protein has one entry. The repertoire holds about 640,000 distinct CDR3 sequences, with under 25% as singletons. The sequencing sample was made of blood. These receptors were obtained from a man aged 30-40 years with Graves' ophthalmopathy. Each CDR3 is given with its conserved first and last residue. Only some rows state a clone size, as once, few, many or a class for expanded clones.

TRBJ1-5	TRBV20-1	many	CSARDGTGHQPQHF
TRBJ1-6	TRBV6-1	few	CASKMTDYNSPLHF
TRBJ1-1	TRBV20-1	.	CSVEPLPEEAFF
TRBJ2-3	TRBV6-1	many	CASSYLAGGTDTQYF
TRBJ2-4	TRBV4-2	few	CASSPGETGNIQYF
TRBJ2-7	TRBV28	many	CASSRMTGVSYEQYF
TRBJ2-5	TRBV7-9	few	CASSPPLAGLQETQYF
TRBJ1-1	TRBV5-1	.	CASKGRSTEAFF
TRBJ1-1	TRBV10-2	many	CASSDSGGGGTEAFF
TRBJ1-3	TRBV29-1	few	CSVESRRASGNTIYF
TRBJ2-1	TRBV7-3	.	CASSLRPSGGDDNEQFF
TRBJ1-1	TRBV11-1	many	CASSARHSEAFF
TRBJ1-6	TRBV6-1	many	CASSEVPGRHSPLHF
TRBJ2-2	TRBV2	.	CASSGSGRSPGELFF
TRBJ1-1	TRBV2	.	CASKTETNTEAFF
TRBJ2-3	TRBV20-1	many	CSARFGIADTQYF
TRBJ2-3	TRBV28	many	CASSSRTRYTDTQYF